One sample yielded the 14 T cell receptor beta chains listed below, sequenced in a study of T cell repertoires in cytomegalovirus infection. TCRdb analysed the reads with MiXCR anew, one entry per CDR3 protein. The sample includes about 830,000 distinct CDR3 sequences, 30% to 35% of them seen just once. Which antigens these TCRs recognize remains unknown. The sequences come from cultured CD8+ T cells from PBMCs, collected from culture after CMV antigen stimulation. Receptors originate from a human donor in good health (CMV status not recorded). Some clones in this sample may be carry-over from other donors' samples.

Here the CDR3 reads CAGQTSYEQYF. The CDR3, as DNA: TGTGCCGGACAAACCTCCTACGAGCAGTACTTC. The chain couples TRBV6-1 to TRBJ2-7, with a tentative D call TRBD1 (5 bases). Germline V gene sequence: CDR1 MNHNS, CDR2 SASEGT. The CDR3 is 11 amino acids. Trimming took off 11 bases at V and 0 bases at J, with 8 bases between the two ends.

There are many counts of this clonotype. The chain couples TRBV7-2 to TRBJ2-1; the D gene is possibly TRBD1 (6 bases). The germline V gene has CDR1 SGHTA and CDR2 FQGNSA. V was pared by 10 bases and J by 8 bases, with 21 bases between. This CDR3 spans 14 amino acids. The CDR3 spells CATTEQGDVDEQFF. CDR3 bases: TGTGCCACCACAGAACAGGGAGATGTGGATGAGCAGTTCTTC.

This rearrangement joins TRBV19 to TRBJ1-5, with 7 nucleotides matching TRBD1. This CDR3 spans 14 amino acids. J was trimmed by 6 bases and V by 3 bases; bases with no gene match: 5. Germline values: CDR1 LNHDA, CDR2 SQIVND (reference sequence). CDR3 sequence reads: CASSIGQERQPQHF. CDR3 nucleotide sequence: TGTGCCAGTAGTATTGGACAGGAACGTCAGCCCCAGCATTTT.

This clonotype was seen a handful of times. The V call is TRBV29-1, the J call TRBJ1-1; the D is unclear. The CDR3 covers 12 residues. Germline CDR1 and CDR2: SQVTM and ANQGSEA. Deletions cut 6 bases from V and 4 bases from J, with 12 bases between. The CDR3 DNA sequence: TGCAGCGTGAGCGACGCGGGCACTGAAGCTTTCTTT. Protein product: CSVSDAGTEAFF.

The CDR3 DNA follows: TGTGCCAGCAGCATCGACTTCACTGAAGCTTTCTTT. Translation gives CASSIDFTEAFF. The chain uses TRBV7-6 and TRBJ1-1; D not certain. Trimming shortened V by 5 bases and J by 4 bases, and 8 bases separated the two germline ends. This CDR3 region has 12 residues. The germline gives CDR1 SGHVS, CDR2 FNYEAQ.

V and J are TRBV5-1 and TRBJ2-2, with D unresolved. V lost 4 bases to trimming and J lost 13 bases, with 11 bases between them. The germline V gene encodes CDR1 SGHRS and CDR2 YFSETQ. The CDR3 sequence is 11 residues long. The CDR3 coding sequence is TGCGCCAGCAGCGACCCCTTTGGGCTGTTTTTT. Amino acid sequence: CASSDPFGLFF.

The chain couples TRBV15 to TRBJ2-2; D is perhaps TRBD1 or TRBD2 (5 bases each). Per germline, CDR1 LNHNV and CDR2 YYDKDF (reference sequence). The CDR3 length is 14 residues. Trimming pared 9 bases from V and 0 bases from J, leaving 11 bases between. In DNA form, the CDR3 reads TGTGCCACTCTAGGGACCGCGAACACCGGGGAGCTGTTTTTT. Protein product: CATLGTANTGELFF.

This clonotype was picked up a small number of times. The J gene is TRBJ2-5, the V gene TRBV7-9; 7 nucleotides line up with TRBD1. The length of the CDR3 is 14 residues. With V trimmed by 6 bases and J by 5 bases, 9 bases remained unmatched. CDR1 is SEHNR and CDR2 is FQNEAQ in the germline V gene (reference sequence). The DNA of the CDR3 is TGTGCCAGCAGACATGACAGGGAGTCTGAGACCCAGTACTTC. It translates to CASRHDRESETQYF.

The chain joins TRBV27 to TRBJ1-5, with a weak D call TRBD1 (6 bases). The V gene's germline CDR1 is MNHEY and CDR2 SMNVEV (reference sequence). This CDR3 has 15 amino acids. The V gene lost 2 bases and the J gene lost 1 base, with 9 bases spanning the gap. The CDR3 here is CASSLTGTSNQPQHF. CDR3 sequence (DNA): TGTGCCAGCAGTTTAACAGGGACGAGCAATCAGCCCCAGCATTTT.

The rearrangement uses TRBV27 and TRBJ1-2; no reliable D call. This CDR3 is 12 amino acids long. Germline CDR1 and CDR2: MNHEY and SMNVEV (reference sequence). Trimming stripped 5 bases from V and 1 base from J, with 5 bases between. In DNA, the CDR3 is TGTGCCAGCAGTCCGAATAACTATGGCTACACCTTC. This encodes CASSPNNYGYTF.

The sample holds a few counts of this clonotype. The V gene is TRBV13, the J gene TRBJ1-2; TRBD1 matches at 7 bases. Unmatched junction bases numbered 8, after V lost 5 bases and J lost 5 bases. Germline-derived CDR1 and CDR2 are PRHDT and FYEKMQ (reference sequence). CDR3 length: 14 residues. The CDR3 DNA is TGTGCCAGCAGCCGCCGGGACAGCGGGTATGGCTACACCTTC. Translated, it gives CASSRRDSGYGYTF.

The table lists this clonotype with many counts. The V gene is TRBV20-1, the J gene TRBJ2-1; D uncertain. Per germline, CDR1 DFQATT and CDR2 SNEGSKA (reference sequence). V dropped 0 bases and J dropped 6 bases, with 9 bases sitting between them. The CDR3 is made up of 13 amino acids. CDR3 sequence reads: CSARDLFGNEQFF. The CDR3 coding sequence is TGCAGTGCTAGAGACCTTTTCGGCAATGAGCAGTTCTTC.

The chain is built from TRBV27 and TRBJ2-5, with D possibly being TRBD2 (6 bases). Germline CDR1 is MNHEY and CDR2 is SMNVEV (reference sequence). This CDR3 contains 14 residues. Trimming removed 5 bases from V and 5 bases from J, with 15 bases in between. The CDR3 DNA reads TGTGCCAGCAGTCAGGGACTCAGCGGCGAGACCCAGTACTTC. Residues: CASSQGLSGETQYF.

This clonotype was found many times. V usage is TRBV11-2 and J usage is TRBJ1-1; 8 bases fit TRBD1. With 3 bases clipped from V and 1 base from J, the junction kept 4 bases outside the gene matches. In germline, CDR1 is SGHAT, CDR2 FQNNGV. The CDR3 has 15 amino acids. The CDR3: CASSLPTGGNTEAFF. DNA of the CDR3: TGTGCCAGCAGCTTGCCAACAGGGGGGAACACTGAAGCTTTCTTT. The variable domain in full, with the rest retrieved from reference TRBV11-2 and TRBJ1-1, is EAGVAQSPRYKIIEKRQSVAFWCNPISGHATLYWYQQILGQGPKLLIQFQNNGVVDDSQLPKDRFSAERLKGVDSTLKIQPAKLEDSAVYLCASSLPTGGNTEAFFGQGTRLTVV.